Listed below are T cell receptor beta chains from one sample, sequenced in a study of T cells in Graves' hyperthyroidism and ophthalmopathy. Via MiXCR, TCRdb re-called the multiplex PCR reads, giving one row per CDR3 protein. The repertoire has approximately 530,000 distinct CDR3 sequences, 16% of them found once; the top ten carry more than 15%. Sequences were obtained from blood. These TCRs come from a woman in her late teens or twenties with Graves' hyperthyroidism. The conserved cysteine and the conserved F or W are not part of the CDR3 here. The order of the fields is V gene, clone size, J gene, CDR3 protein. Clone size, where shown, is once, few, many, or a class for clones that have expanded.

>TRBV19|few|TRBJ1-5
ASSIMGQPQH
>TRBV6-2/TRBV6-3|.|TRBJ1-1
ASGRAPTAF
>TRBV19|.|TRBJ2-1
ASSVDRGDNEQF
>TRBV3-2|.|TRBJ2-2
ASRRTSGGPGELF
>TRBV7-8|many|TRBJ2-3
ASRSGEDTQY
>TRBV6-5|.|TRBJ2-1
ASSYTSGDPNEQF
>TRBV14|.|TRBJ1-1
ASSPYGSYRTEAF
>TRBV24-1|few|TRBJ2-7
ATSRTGFPGEQY
>TRBV29-1|.|TRBJ2-7
SVEVDIAGISYEQY
>TRBV29-1|.|TRBJ1-6
SVQDLGSPLH
>TRBV6-1|many|TRBJ1-1
ASSSGGRPTEAF
>TRBV12-3/TRBV12-4|few|TRBJ2-5
ASSLHQETQY
>TRBV5-1|many|TRBJ2-7
ASSLGQQAVLYEQY
>TRBV5-8|few|TRBJ1-5
ASRHKGGGQPQH
>TRBV11-2|few|TRBJ1-6
ASSLGLSSGHNSPLH
>TRBV10-3|many|TRBJ2-3
AISRDSRVPDTQY
>TRBV24-1|.|TRBJ2-1
ATSDSGTGDYEQF
>TRBV6-1|many|TRBJ1-2
ASRYRPTGQDT
>TRBV18|.|TRBJ2-5
ASSPAGAETQY
>TRBV29-1|.|TRBJ2-7
SVEDGKQGYHEQY
>TRBV20-1|.|TRBJ2-2
SARVPRGLNTGELF
>TRBV20-1|many|TRBJ2-3
SAKIAGRADTQY
>TRBV15|many|TRBJ2-3
ATSRGDSSSTDTQY
>TRBV11-3|many|TRBJ1-2
ASSLGRDLRYGYT
>TRBV29-1|few|TRBJ2-5
SVASVLETQY
>TRBV28|many|TRBJ1-5
ASTSGTANQPQH
>TRBV7-8|.|TRBJ1-2
ASSAQVPNYGYT
>TRBV3-1|many|TRBJ1-2
ASSQAGRNYGYT
>TRBV12-3/TRBV12-4|.|TRBJ2-7
ASRYTSGTTPYEQY
>TRBV6-2/TRBV6-3|few|TRBJ2-2
ASRTRTSGGDTGELF
>TRBV20-1|once|TRBJ2-1
SAPDRGQWNEQF
>TRBV12-3/TRBV12-4|few|TRBJ2-5
ASSRGRRQETQY
>TRBV28|many|TRBJ2-3
ASSKTADRRGDTQY
>TRBV6-8|few|TRBJ2-4
ASSYSRGTLAKNIQY
>TRBV7-2|many|TRBJ2-7
ASSTAGTSSYEQY
>TRBV20-1|many|TRBJ1-2
SARRDGRVNYGYT
>TRBV6-1|.|TRBJ2-6
ASAPGQGISGANVLT
>TRBV20-1|few|TRBJ1-4
SADTATNEKLF
>TRBV19|.|TRBJ1-1
ASSMRGSIPEAF
>TRBV29-1|many|TRBJ2-7
SVPGRSSYEQY
>TRBV5-1|many|TRBJ2-1
ASSLGLTKQFYNEQF
>TRBV7-9|once|TRBJ2-2
ASSLGRVTTGELF
>TRBV19|.|TRBJ2-2
ASSIEGSGELF
>TRBV5-8|few|TRBJ1-5
ASSFRTTKNQPQH
>TRBV12-3/TRBV12-4|few|TRBJ1-1
AGGGGGENTEAF
>TRBV29-1|few|TRBJ2-1
SVPLAGEVYNEQF
>TRBV28|few|TRBJ1-2
ASSLPGTDAYT
>TRBV2|.|TRBJ1-5
ASSEEGLGQGNSNQPQH